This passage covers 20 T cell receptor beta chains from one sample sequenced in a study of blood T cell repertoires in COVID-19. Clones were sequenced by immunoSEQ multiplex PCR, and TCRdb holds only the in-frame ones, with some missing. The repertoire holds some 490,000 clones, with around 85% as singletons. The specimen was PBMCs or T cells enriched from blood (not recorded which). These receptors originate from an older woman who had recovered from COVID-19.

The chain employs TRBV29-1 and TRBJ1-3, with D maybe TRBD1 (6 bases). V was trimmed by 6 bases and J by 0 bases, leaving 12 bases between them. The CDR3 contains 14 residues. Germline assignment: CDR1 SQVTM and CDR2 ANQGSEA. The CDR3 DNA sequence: TGCAGCGTATCGACAGGAAGCTCTGGAAACACCATATATTTT. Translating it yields CSVSTGSSGNTIYF. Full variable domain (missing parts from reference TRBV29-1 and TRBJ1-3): SAVISQKPSRDICQRGTSLTIQCQVDSQVTMMFWYRQQPGQSLTLIATANQGSEATYESGFVIDKFPISRPNLTFSTLTVSNMSPEDSSIYLCSVSTGSSGNTIYFGEGSWLTVV.

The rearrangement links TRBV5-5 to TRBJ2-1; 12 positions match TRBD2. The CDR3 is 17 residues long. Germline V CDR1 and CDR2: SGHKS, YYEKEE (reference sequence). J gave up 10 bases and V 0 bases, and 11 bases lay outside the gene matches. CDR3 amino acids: CASSLVPSGGAWEEQFF. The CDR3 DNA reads TGTGCCAGCAGCTTGGTCCCTAGCGGGGGGGCCTGGGAGGAGCAGTTCTTC.

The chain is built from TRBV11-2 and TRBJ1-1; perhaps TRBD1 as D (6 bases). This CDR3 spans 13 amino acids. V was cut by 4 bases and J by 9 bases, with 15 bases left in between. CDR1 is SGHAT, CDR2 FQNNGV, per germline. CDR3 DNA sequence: TGTGCCAGCAGCTCCTCGGGACATACTAAAGCTTTCTTT. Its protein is CASSSSGHTKAFF.

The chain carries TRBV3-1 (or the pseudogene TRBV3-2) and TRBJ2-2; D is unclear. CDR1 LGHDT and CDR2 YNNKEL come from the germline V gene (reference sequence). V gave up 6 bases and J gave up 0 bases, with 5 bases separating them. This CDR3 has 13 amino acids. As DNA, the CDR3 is TGTGCCAGCAGTCTAACGAACACCGGGGAGCTGTTTTTT. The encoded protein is CASSLTNTGELFF.

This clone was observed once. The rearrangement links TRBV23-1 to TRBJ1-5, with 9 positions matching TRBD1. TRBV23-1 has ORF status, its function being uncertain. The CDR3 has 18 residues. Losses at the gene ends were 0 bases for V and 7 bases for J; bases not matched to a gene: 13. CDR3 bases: TGCGCCAGCAGTCAATCTCCCCGGGGACAGGGAGGAGGCCAGCCCCAGCATTTT. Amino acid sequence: CASSQSPRGQGGGQPQHF.

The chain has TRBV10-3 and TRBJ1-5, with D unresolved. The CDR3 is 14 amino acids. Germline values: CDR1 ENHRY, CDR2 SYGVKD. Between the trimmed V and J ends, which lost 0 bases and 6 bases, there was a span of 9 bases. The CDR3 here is CAISESRESQPQHF. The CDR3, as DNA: TGTGCCATCAGTGAGTCGAGGGAGAGTCAGCCCCAGCATTTT.

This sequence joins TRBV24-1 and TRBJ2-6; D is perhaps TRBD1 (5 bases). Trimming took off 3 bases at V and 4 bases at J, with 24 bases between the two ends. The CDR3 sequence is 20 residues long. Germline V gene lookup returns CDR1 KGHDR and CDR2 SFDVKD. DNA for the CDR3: TGTGCCACCAGTGATACATACAGACAGATCGGTTTAGCCGGGGCCAACGTCCTGACTTTC. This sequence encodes CATSDTYRQIGLAGANVLTF.

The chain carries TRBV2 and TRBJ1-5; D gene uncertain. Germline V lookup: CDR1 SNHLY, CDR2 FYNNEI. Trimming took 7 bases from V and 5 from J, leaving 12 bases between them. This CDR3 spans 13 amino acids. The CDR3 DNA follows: TGTGCCAGCACTCGAGGTTGGGATCAGCCCCAGCATTTT. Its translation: CASTRGWDQPQHF.

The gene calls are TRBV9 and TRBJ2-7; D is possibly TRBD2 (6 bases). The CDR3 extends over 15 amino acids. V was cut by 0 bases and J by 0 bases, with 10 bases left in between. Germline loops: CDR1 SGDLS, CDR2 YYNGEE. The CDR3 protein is CASSVEASDSYEQYF. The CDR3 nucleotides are TGTGCCAGCAGCGTAGAGGCTAGCGACTCCTACGAGCAGTACTTC.

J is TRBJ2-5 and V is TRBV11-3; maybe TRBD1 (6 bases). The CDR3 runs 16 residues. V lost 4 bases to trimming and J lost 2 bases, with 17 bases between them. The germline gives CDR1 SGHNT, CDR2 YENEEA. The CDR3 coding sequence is TGTGCCAGCAGCTCGGCATATCAGGGGAAGCAAGAGACCCAGTACTTC. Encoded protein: CASSSAYQGKQETQYF.

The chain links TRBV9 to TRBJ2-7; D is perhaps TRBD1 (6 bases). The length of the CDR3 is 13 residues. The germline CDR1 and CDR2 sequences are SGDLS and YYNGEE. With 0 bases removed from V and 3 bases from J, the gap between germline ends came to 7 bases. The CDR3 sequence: CASSVEDSYEQYF. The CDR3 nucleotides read TGTGCCAGCAGCGTAGAGGACAGCTACGAGCAGTACTTC. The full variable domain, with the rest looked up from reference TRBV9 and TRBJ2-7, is DSGVTQTPKHLITATGQRVTLRCSPRSGDLSVYWYQQSLDQGLQFLIQYYNGEERAKGNILERFSAQQFPDLHSELNLSSLELGDSALYFCASSVEDSYEQYFGPGTRLTVT.

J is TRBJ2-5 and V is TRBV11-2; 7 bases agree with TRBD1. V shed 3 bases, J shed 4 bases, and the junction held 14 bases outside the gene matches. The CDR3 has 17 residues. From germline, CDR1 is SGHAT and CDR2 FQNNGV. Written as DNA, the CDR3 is TGTGCCAGCAGCTTGGGGACAGCTACTAGACAGCGAGAGACCCAGTACTTC. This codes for CASSLGTATRQRETQYF.

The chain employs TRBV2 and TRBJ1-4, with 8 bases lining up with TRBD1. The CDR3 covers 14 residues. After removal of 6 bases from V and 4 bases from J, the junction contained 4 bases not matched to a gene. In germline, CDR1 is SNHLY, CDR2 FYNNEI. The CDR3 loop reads CASSVTGGNEKLFF. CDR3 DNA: TGTGCCAGCAGCGTCACAGGGGGTAATGAAAAACTGTTTTTT.

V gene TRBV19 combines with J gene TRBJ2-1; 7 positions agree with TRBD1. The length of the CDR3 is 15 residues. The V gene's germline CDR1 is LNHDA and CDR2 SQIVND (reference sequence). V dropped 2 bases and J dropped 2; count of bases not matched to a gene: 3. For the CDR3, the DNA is TGTGCCAGTAGTATATCGGGGACAGCCTACAATGAGCAGTTCTTC. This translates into CASSISGTAYNEQFF.

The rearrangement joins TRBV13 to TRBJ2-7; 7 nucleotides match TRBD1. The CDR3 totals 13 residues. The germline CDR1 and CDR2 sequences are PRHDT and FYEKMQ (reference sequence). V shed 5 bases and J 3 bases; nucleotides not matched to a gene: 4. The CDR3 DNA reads TGTGCCAGCAGCCGACGGACAGGCTACGAGCAGTACGTC. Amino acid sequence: CASSRRTGYEQYV.

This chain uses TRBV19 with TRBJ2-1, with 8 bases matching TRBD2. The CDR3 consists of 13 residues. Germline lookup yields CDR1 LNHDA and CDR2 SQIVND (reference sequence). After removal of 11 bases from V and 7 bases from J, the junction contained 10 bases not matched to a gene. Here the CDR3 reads CASNWRGDNEQFF. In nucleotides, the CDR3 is TGTGCCTCTAATTGGCGGGGGGATAATGAGCAGTTCTTC. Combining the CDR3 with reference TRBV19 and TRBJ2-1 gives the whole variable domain DGGITQSPKYLFRKEGQNVTLSCEQNLNHDAMYWYRQDPGQGLRLIYYSQIVNDFQKGDIAEGYSVSREKKESFPLTVTSAQKNPTAFYLCASNWRGDNEQFFGPGTRLTVL.

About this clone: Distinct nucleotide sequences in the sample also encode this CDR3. The CDR3 is CATSRTGGSGNTIYF. In nucleotides, the CDR3 is TGTGCCACCAGCAGAACAGGGGGATCTGGAAACACCATATATTTT. The chain has TRBV15 and TRBJ1-3, with TRBD1 identical over 8 bases. CDR1 is LNHNV, CDR2 YYDKDF, per germline (reference sequence). Trimming cost V 2 bases and J 1 base; bases outside gene matches: 1. The CDR3 loop spans 15 amino acids. The variable domain in full, completed from reference TRBV15 and TRBJ1-3, reads DAMVIQNPRYQVTQFGKPVTLSCSQTLNHNVMYWYQQKSSQAPKLLFHYYDKDFNNEADTPDNFQSRRPNTSFCFLDIRSPGLGDTAMYLCATSRTGGSGNTIYFGEGSWLTVV.

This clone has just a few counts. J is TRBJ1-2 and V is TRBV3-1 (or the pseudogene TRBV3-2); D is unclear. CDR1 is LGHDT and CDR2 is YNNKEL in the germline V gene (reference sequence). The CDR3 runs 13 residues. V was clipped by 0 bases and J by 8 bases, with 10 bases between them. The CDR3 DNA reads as TGTGCCAGCAGCCAAGAGTCGGCTAGGGGCTACACCTTC. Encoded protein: CASSQESARGYTF.

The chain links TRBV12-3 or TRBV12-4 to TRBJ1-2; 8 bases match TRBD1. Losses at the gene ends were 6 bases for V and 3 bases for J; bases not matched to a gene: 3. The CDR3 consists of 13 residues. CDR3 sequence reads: CASRLQGDYGYTF. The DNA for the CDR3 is TGTGCCAGCAGATTACAGGGGGACTATGGCTACACCTTC.

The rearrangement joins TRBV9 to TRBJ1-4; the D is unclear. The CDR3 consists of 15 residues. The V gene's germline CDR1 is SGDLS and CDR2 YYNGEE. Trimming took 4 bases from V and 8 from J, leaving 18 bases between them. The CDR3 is CASSPRTAGREKLFF. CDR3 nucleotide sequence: TGTGCCAGCAGCCCCCGGACGGCCGGGAGGGAAAAACTGTTTTTT.